This T cell receptor beta chain was identified during a study of T cell repertoires in cytomegalovirus infection. About the research overall: Recently identified HLA-C-restricted CMV epitopes were used, and well-studied HLA-B-restricted CMV epitopes were used as well. Public TCR beta signatures marked donors with CMV infection and the matching HLA. Overall study findings and caveats: HLA-C-restricted CMV-specific TCR beta clonotypes prevailed in the ex vivo response. Cumulated frequencies of public TCR beta families served to identify carriers of CMV plus the relevant HLA.

This clonotype was detected a few times. Antigen: not known. MiXCR, applied by TCRdb to the reads, yields one record per CDR3 protein. The repertoire holds 450,000 to 600,000 distinct CDR3 sequences, with 33% as singletons. CDR1 is SGHTA, CDR2 FQGNSA, per germline. V lost 5 bases and J lost 4, with 8 bases in between. The CDR3 runs to 12 residues. This clonotype was obtained from a human donor in good health (CMV status not recorded). Some clones in this sample may be carry-over from other donors' samples. V and J are TRBV7-2 and TRBJ1-1; tentatively, D is TRBD1 (5 bases). Sequencing used cultured PBMCs, obtained from culture after CMV antigen stimulation. CDR3 sequence reads: CASSPRVTEAFF. Written as DNA, the CDR3 is TGTGCCAGCAGCCCCAGGGTCACTGAAGCTTTCTTT.